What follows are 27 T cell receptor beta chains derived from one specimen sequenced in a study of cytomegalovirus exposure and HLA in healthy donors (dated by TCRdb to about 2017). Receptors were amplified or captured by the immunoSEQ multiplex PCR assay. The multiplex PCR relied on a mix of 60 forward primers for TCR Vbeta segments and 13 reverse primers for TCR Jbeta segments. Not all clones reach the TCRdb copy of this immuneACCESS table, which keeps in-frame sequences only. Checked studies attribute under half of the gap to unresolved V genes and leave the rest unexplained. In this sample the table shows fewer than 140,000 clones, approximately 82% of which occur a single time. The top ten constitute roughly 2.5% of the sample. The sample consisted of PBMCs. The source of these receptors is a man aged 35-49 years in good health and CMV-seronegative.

The CDR3 region is CASSLRLAGGLNTGELFF. DNA for the CDR3: TGCGCCAGCAGCTTGAGGCTAGCGGGGGGATTGAACACCGGGGAGCTGTTTTTT. The chain uses TRBV5-1 and TRBJ2-2; the match to TRBD2 covers 11 bases. The V gene's germline CDR1 is SGHRS and CDR2 YFSETQ. This CDR3 region has 18 residues. Unmatched junction bases numbered 6, after V lost 1 base and J lost 1 base.

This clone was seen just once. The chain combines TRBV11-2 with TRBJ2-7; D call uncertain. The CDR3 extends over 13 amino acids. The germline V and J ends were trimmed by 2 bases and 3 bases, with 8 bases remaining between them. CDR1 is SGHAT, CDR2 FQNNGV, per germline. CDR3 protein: CASSLPPRYEQYF. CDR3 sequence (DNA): TGTGCCAGCAGCTTACCCCCCCGCTACGAGCAGTACTTC.

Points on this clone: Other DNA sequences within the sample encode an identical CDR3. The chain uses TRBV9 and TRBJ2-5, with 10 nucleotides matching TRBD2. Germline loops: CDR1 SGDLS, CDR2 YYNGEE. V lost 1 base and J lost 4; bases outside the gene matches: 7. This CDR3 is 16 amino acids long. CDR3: CASSVRSGGAGETQYF. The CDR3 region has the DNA TGTGCCAGCAGCGTACGGAGCGGGGGGGCCGGAGAGACCCAGTACTTC.

CDR3: CASRPGGRETQYF. The DNA of the CDR3 is TGTGCCAGCAGGCCAGGGGGCCGGGAGACCCAGTACTTC. The J gene is TRBJ2-5, the V gene TRBV4-2, with 8 bases that match TRBD1. This CDR3 comprises 13 residues. Germline V gene data show CDR1 as LGHNA and CDR2 as YNFKEQ. J gave up 5 bases and V 6 bases, and 5 bases lay outside the gene matches.

CDR3 loop: CASSYSTGNEQYF. The CDR3 DNA follows: TGTGCCAGCAGTTACTCTACAGGGAACGAGCAGTACTTC. The chain has TRBV6-6 and TRBJ2-7; possible D gene TRBD1, 6 bases. This CDR3 is built from 13 residues. V was cut by 0 bases and J by 5 bases, with 8 bases left in between. Germline V gives CDR1 MNHNY, CDR2 SVGAGI (reference sequence).

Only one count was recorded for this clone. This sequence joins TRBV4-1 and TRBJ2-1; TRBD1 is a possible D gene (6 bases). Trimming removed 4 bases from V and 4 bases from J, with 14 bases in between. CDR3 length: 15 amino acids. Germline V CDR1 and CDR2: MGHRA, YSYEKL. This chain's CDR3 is CASSRVGAGYNEQFF. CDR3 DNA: TGCGCCAGCAGCCGTGTGGGGGCCGGGTACAATGAGCAGTTCTTC.

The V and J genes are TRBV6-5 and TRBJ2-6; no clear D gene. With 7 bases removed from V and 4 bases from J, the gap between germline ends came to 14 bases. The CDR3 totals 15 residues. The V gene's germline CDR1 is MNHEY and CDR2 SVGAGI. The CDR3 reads CASTSLASGANVLTF. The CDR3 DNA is TGTGCCAGCACCTCCCTCGCGTCAGGGGCCAACGTCCTGACTTTC.

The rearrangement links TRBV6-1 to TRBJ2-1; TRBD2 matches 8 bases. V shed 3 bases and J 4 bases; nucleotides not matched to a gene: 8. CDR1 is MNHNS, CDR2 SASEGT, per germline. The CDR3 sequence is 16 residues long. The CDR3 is CASSDPSRGGYNEQFF. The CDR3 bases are TGTGCCAGCAGTGACCCCTCCCGCGGGGGGTACAATGAGCAGTTCTTC.

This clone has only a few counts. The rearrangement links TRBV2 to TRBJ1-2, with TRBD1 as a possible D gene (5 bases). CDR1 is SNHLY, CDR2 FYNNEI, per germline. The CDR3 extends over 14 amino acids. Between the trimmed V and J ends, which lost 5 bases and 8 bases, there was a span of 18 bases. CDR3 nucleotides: TGTGCCAGCAGTTGGGACGGCAGTGCGGGAGGCTACACCTTC. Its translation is CASSWDGSAGGYTF.

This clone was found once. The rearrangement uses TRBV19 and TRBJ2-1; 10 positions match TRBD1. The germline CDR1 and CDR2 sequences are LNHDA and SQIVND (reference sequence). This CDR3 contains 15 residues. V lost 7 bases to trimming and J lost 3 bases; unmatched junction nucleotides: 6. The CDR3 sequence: CASKDWDRGYNEQFF. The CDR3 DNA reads TGTGCCAGTAAGGATTGGGACAGGGGCTACAATGAGCAGTTCTTC.

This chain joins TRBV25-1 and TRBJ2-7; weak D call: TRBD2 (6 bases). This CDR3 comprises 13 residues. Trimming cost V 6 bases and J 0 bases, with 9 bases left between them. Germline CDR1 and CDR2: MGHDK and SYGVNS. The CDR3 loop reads CASRRGTSYEQYF. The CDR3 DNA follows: TGTGCCAGCAGGCGGGGCACCTCCTACGAGCAGTACTTC.

The CDR3 bases are TGTGCCAGTTCGCTAGGCTTAAACTATGGCTACACCTTC. It is translated as CASSLGLNYGYTF. This chain connects TRBV19 to TRBJ1-2; D gene ambiguous. Trimming took 8 bases from V and 2 from J, leaving 12 bases between them. CDR1 is LNHDA and CDR2 is SQIVND in the germline V gene (reference sequence). This CDR3 has 13 residues.

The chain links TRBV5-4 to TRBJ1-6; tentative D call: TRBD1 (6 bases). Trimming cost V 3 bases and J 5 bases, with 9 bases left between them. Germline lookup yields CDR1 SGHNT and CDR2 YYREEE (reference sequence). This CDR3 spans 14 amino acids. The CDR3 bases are TGTGCCAGCAGCTCCCGACAGGATAATTCACCCCTCCACTTT. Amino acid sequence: CASSSRQDNSPLHF.

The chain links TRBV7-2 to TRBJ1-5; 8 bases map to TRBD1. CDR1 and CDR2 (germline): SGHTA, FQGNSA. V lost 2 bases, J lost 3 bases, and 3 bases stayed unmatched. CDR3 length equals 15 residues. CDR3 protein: CASSLSGGINQPQHF. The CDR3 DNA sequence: TGTGCCAGCAGCTTATCAGGGGGCATCAATCAGCCCCAGCATTTT.

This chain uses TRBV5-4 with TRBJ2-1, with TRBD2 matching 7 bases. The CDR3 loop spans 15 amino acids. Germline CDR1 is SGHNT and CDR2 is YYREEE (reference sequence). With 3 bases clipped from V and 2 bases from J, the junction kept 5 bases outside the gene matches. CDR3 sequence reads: CASSSKAGAYNEQFF. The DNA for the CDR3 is TGTGCCAGCAGCTCGAAGGCGGGGGCCTACAATGAGCAGTTCTTC. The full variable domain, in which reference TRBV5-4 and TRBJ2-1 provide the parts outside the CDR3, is ETGVTQSPTHLIKTRGQQVTLRCSSQSGHNTVSWYQQALGQGPQFIFQYYREEENGRGNFPPRFSGLQFPNYSSELNVNALELDDSALYLCASSSKAGAYNEQFFGPGTRLTVL.

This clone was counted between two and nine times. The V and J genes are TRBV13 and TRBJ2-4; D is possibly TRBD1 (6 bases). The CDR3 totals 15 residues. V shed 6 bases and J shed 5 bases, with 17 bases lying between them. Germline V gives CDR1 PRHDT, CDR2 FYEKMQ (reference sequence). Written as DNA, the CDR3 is TGTGCCAGCAGTATGGGTAGGGGGAAACAAAACATTCAGTACTTC. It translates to CASSMGRGKQNIQYF.

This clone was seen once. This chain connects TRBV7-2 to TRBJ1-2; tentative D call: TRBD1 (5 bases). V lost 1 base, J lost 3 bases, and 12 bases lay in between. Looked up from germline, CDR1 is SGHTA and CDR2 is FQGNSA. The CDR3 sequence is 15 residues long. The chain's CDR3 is CASSLDSGNDYGYTF. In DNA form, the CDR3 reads TGTGCCAGCAGCTTAGATTCAGGGAACGACTATGGCTACACCTTC.

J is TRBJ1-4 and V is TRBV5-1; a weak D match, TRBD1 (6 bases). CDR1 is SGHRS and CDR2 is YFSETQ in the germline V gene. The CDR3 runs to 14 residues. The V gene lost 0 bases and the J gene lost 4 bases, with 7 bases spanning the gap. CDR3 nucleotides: TGCGCCAGCAGCTTGGACAGGGTTAATGAAAAACTGTTTTTT. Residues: CASSLDRVNEKLFF.

The CDR3 coding sequence is TGTGCCAGCAGCTTAGTACAGGCGAACACCGGGGAGCTGTTTTTT. Translated: CASSLVQANTGELFF. V and J are TRBV7-9 and TRBJ2-2, with D perhaps TRBD1 (5 bases). This CDR3 spans 15 amino acids. Germline loops: CDR1 SEHNR, CDR2 FQNEAQ (reference sequence). The V end lost 1 base, the J end lost 0 bases, and 6 bases lay between the germline ends.

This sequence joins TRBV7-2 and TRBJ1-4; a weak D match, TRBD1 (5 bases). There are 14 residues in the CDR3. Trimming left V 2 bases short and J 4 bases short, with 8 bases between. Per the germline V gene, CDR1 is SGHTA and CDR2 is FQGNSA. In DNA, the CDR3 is TGTGCCAGCAGCTTATCAGGGTTTAATGAAAAACTGTTTTTT. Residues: CASSLSGFNEKLFF.

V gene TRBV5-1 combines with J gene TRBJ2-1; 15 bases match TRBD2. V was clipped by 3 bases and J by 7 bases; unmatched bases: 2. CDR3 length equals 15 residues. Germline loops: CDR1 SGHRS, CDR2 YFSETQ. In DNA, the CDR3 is TGCGCCAGCAGCTGGACTAGCGGGGGGGGAAATGAGCAGTTCTTC. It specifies CASSWTSGGGNEQFF.

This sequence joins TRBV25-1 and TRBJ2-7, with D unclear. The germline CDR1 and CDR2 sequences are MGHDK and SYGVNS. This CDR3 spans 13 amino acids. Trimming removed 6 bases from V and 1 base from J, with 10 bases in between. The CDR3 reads CASSRTGSYEQYF. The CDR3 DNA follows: TGTGCCAGCAGCCGAACTGGTTCCTACGAGCAGTACTTC.

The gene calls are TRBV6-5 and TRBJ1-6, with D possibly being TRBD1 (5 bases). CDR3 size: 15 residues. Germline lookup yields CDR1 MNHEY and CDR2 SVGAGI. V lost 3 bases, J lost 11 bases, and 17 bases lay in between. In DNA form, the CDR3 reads TGTGCCAGCAGTTATTCATTGACAGTCAAGGCACCCCTCCACTTT. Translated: CASSYSLTVKAPLHF.

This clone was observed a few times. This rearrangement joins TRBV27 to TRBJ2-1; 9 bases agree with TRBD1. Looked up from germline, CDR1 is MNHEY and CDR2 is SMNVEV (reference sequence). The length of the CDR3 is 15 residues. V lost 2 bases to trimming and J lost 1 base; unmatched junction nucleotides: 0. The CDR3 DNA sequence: TGTGCCAGCAGTTTAGGGACAGGGTCCTACAATGAGCAGTTCTTC. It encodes CASSLGTGSYNEQFF.

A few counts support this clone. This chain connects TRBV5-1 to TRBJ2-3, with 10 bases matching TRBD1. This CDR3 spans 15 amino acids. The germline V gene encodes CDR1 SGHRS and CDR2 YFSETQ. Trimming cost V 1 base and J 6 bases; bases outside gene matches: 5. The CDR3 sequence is CASSLRQGALDTQYF. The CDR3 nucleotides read TGCGCCAGCAGCTTGAGACAGGGGGCTCTGGATACGCAGTATTTT.

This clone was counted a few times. CDR3 DNA: TGTGCCAGCAGCTTAGTGGCAGGGCGGAAGGGGTACAATGAGCAGTTCTTC. This codes for CASSLVAGRKGYNEQFF. The gene calls are TRBV7-9 and TRBJ2-1, with D possibly TRBD1 on 5 matching bases. Germline CDR1 reads SEHNR; CDR2 reads FQNEAQ (reference sequence). V lost 1 base and J lost 4, with 17 bases in between. The CDR3 is 17 amino acids. Full variable domain (outside the CDR3, taken from reference TRBV7-9 and TRBJ2-1): DTGVSQNPRHKITKRGQNVTFRCDPISEHNRLYWYRQTLGQGPEFLTYFQNEAQLEKSRLLSDRFSAERPKGSFSTLEIQRTEQGDSAMYLCASSLVAGRKGYNEQFFGPGTRLTVL.

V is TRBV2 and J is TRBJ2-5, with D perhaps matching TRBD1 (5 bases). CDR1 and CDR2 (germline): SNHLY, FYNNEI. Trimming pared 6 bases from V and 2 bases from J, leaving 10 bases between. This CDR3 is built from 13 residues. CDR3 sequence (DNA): TGTGCCAGCAGGAGACAGTTACAAGAGACCCAGTACTTC. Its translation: CASRRQLQETQYF.